The present T cell receptor beta chain was sequenced within a study of blood T cell repertoires in COVID-19. Across the study: The origin of the acute and convalescent COVID-19 samples was the United States, Italy and Spain.

Residents of 24 US areas, aged about 18 to 95 years, made up the participants. Assignments of participants to cohorts depended upon their own reported clinical history. The V end lost 4 bases, the J end lost 1 base, and 23 bases lay between the germline ends. This CDR3 region has 18 residues. In the authors' workflow: Estimation of nucleated cell counts was performed using reference gene primer amplification. Profiled with immunoSEQ multiplex PCR; TCRdb holds only in-frame clones, not every one. V and J calls and clone size follow that table, whereas D and trimming were derived from the DNA. The sample yields approximately 160,000 clones, about 84% seen once.

This TCR was sampled from a man aged 35 to 55 who had recovered from COVID-19. Material: PBMCs or T cells enriched from blood (not recorded which). The rearrangement links TRBV5-3 to TRBJ1-2, with D possibly matching TRBD1 (5 bases). TRBV5-3 is filed as an ORF, its function uncertain. The CDR3 DNA sequence: TGTGCCAGAAGCCCAAATGGGGGAGGAGGGGCGCGTAACTATGGCTACACCTTC. Protein sequence: CARSPNGGGGARNYGYTF.